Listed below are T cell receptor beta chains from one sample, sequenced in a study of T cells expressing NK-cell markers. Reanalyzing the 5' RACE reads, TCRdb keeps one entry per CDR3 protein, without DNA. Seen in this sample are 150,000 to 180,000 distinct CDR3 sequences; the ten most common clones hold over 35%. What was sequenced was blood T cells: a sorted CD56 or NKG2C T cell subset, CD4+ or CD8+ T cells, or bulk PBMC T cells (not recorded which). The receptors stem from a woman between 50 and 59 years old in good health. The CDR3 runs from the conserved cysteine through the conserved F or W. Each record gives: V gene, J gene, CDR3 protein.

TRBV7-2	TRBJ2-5	CASSLSGGQGETQYF
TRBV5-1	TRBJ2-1	CASRFGGQYEQFF
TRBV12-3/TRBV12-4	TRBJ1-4	CASWGPGQGDEKLFF
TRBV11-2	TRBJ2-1	CASSSTGTHNEQFF
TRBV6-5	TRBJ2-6	CASGGADGSGANVLTF
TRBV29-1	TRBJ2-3	CSVEPSDADTQYF
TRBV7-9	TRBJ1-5	CASSLGTGRNQPQHF
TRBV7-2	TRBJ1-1	CASSPPARGFLVNTEAFF
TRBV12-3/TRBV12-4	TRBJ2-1	CASRQGGYNEQFF
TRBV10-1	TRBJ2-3	CASSAGRMSTDTQYF